What follows describes a single T cell receptor (beta chain). The junction shows a germline mismatch at one end, possibly a read error. The data were taken from a study of cytomegalovirus exposure and HLA in healthy donors. Study details: The early release's HLA-typed donors yielded about 85 million unique TCRs.

There are 15 residues in the CDR3. Germline-derived CDR1 and CDR2 are LGHNA and YSLEER. Use of 60 Vbeta and 13 Jbeta primers characterized the PCR. As handled by the study authors: Unique TCR beta chains numbered approximately 76 million in a later analysis, with around 11 million shared. Assay used: immunoSEQ multiplex PCR; TCRdb lists only in-frame clones, some missing. V and J calls and clone size are those listed in that table; D and trimming were worked out from the DNA. The sample has around 50,000 clones. This clonotype was sampled from a male donor in good health and CMV-seropositive. Input material: PBMCs. V usage is TRBV4-3 and J usage is TRBJ1-6; 8 bases match TRBD1. In nucleotides, the CDR3 is TGCGCCGGCAGCCAAGAATGGACAGGGAAGTCACCCCTCCACTTT. Its protein product is CAGSQEWTGKSPLHF.